This TCR beta chain stems from a study of cytomegalovirus exposure and HLA in healthy donors (dated by TCRdb to between 2016 and 2019). Describing the broader study: An earlier analysis of 587 of the donors reported about 290 Gb of sequence data and 117 million unique TCR beta sequences from around 200 million T cells. About 310 gigabases of sequencing data and roughly 90 million unique TCR sequences were included in an early release covering around 600 HLA-typed donors. The genetic ancestry cluster associated with self-reported Caucasian donors included 65% to 90% of the 300 to 450 genotyped donors. The aim of the study was to test whether cataloging public T cell receptors could identify signatures of past pathogen exposure. Using immunosequencing, the study profiled T cell repertoires from fewer than 850 subjects and related those repertoires to cytomegalovirus serostatus. A separate validation cohort of over 95 different subjects was used in addition to the approximately 640-subject first cohort. To predict cytomegalovirus infection status, the study combined high-throughput TCR immunosequencing, statistical association of individual TCRs with disease status, and machine learning. To study patterns of TCR occurrence, a later analysis re-analyzed previously published TCR beta repertoires from more than 550 donors and added high-resolution HLA genotyping. The later analysis used no new phenotypic data to find candidate immune exposures, relying instead on TCR beta sequences and their occurrence across donors. In an earlier analysis of around 540 of the donors, high-throughput TCR beta sequencing was used to judge whether each TCR beta V gene segment behaved as functional or pseudogenic. Alongside the repertoire data, information on donor age, sex, ethnicity and CMV serostatus was compiled. A later genetic analysis took genome-wide SNP genotypes for about three fifths of the 666 donors and used that subset as a discovery cohort. Every discovery cohort repertoire had been produced on one sequencing platform. HLA typing included class I and class II loci at four-digit resolution. Typing coverage varied by locus: about 629-630 donors for A, B, C, DRB1 and DQB1; approximately 520 for DQA1; around 570 for DPA1; 450 to 480 for DPB1. A handful of DR-DQ haplotypes were handled as single units for association and clustering because linkage in the cohort was strong. On average, approximately 250,000 unique TCR beta nucleotide sequences were sequenced per donor among more than 350 genotyped donors of the cohort, with around 19% of those sequences being non-productive.

On the study overall, not on this receptor specifically: It was suggested by the authors that the approach could potentially be generalized to other disease states and immunological phenotypes. V-gene and J-gene trimming of TCR beta chains was associated with a missense DCLRE1C variant in a later genetic analysis, and the association was replicated in an independent cohort. Broadly in line with IMGT annotations, most TCR beta V segments showed up in productive rearrangements about 87% or about 30% of the time in an earlier analysis of several hundred of the donors. In this cohort, only TCR beta chains were sequenced, and detectable features were limited by the absence of alpha or paired-chain data. Because some donors lacked HLA typing at each locus, the association tests relied only on the typed subset. A few of the identified cytomegalovirus-associated TCR beta chains were confirmed in vitro to be specific for cytomegalovirus antigens. Linkage disequilibrium might explain the correlated functional status among segregating V segments, but an unknown experimental factor could not be excluded. In a later analysis, several top co-occurrence clusters were reported to appear linked to parvovirus B19, influenza, CMV and Epstein-Barr virus. Immune exposure information for the cohort was limited to CMV serostatus. A later genetic analysis reported fewer N-insertions in productive TCRs among donors in an Asian-associated ancestry cluster than the roughly 670-donor mean. Because counts were too low, about 18 rarely observed V segments, including chromosome 9 orphons, were excluded from the earlier analysis of a few hundred of the donors. A further reported finding was that TCR beta sequences accurately predicted the HLA-A and HLA-B alleles for most subjects in the first cohort. The presence/absence analyses assumed that sequencing depth was roughly uniform across donors, and that assumption may not be true. Strong co-occurrence of HLA alleles, especially DR and DQ, made assigning TCR associations to individual alleles difficult. Specific HLA alleles were associated with 15,000 to 20,000 TCR beta sequences at a false discovery rate of 0.05 in a later analysis. Most TCR sequences were seen in very few donors, while some public TCRs were found in many individuals. According to a later analysis, TCR association rates differed among HLA loci, with DRB1 alleles showing the most associated TCRs and HLA-C alleles showing the fewest. In both the original and validation cohorts, the classifier was reported to diagnose cytomegalovirus status with high specificity and sensitivity. A later analysis found that most CMV-associated TCR beta chains appeared HLA-restricted, with HLA associations seemingly driven largely by CMV exposure. The study gave a list of more than 150 TCR beta chains associated with cytomegalovirus. In a later analysis, HLA-associated TCR beta chains were found to be more clonally expanded and to have lower generation probabilities than equally common non-associated chains. A cluster of highly shared sequence variants was judged likely to be a technical artifact of the sequencing pipeline.

Receptors were amplified or captured by the immunoSEQ multiplex PCR assay. A mixture of 60 forward primers for TCR Vbeta segments and 13 reverse primers for TCR Jbeta segments was used in the multiplex PCR. The CDR3 region of rearranged TCR beta genes was amplified from genomic DNA by a multiplex PCR assay. The amplified TCR beta libraries were sequenced on the Illumina HiSeq System as 87-base-pair reads. In the source study's methods: A later analysis tallied 75 million to 85 million unique TCR beta chains across the 666 repertoires, and about 12 million of those chains were shared by two or more donors. To remove PCR and sequencing errors, raw reads were error-corrected and collapsed into unique sequences using a nearest-neighbor algorithm that merged closely related sequences. V, D and J gene segments were assigned by aligning CDR3 sequences to IMGT reference sequences. For a sequence to be retained, a match of at least six nucleotides to both a V gene segment and a J gene segment was required. Rearrangements were called productive when the CDR3 lacked stop codons and stayed in frame with V and J; all others were non-productive. CDR3 was defined according to IMGT convention as the region running from the second conserved V-encoded cysteine to the conserved J-encoded phenylalanine. The earlier analysis of fewer than 750 of the donors excluded sequences that lacked an unambiguous match to a single V gene segment. An earlier analysis of 500 to 700 of the donors classified V segments as functional when productive rearrangements were above 56.7% and as segregating when the standard deviation between donors was above 5%. A statistical classification framework was built for diagnosing cytomegalovirus status from the catalog of TCR beta chain sequences. V and J gene assignment, in a later analysis, came from comparing TCR nucleotide sequences with IMGT/GENE-DB human TR gene sequences. In a later analysis, CDR3 sequences and most-parsimonious VDJ recombination scenarios were assigned using the TCRdist pipeline. A later analysis defined each TCR beta chain by its CDR3 amino acid sequence plus V-gene family, and excluded reads lacking a unique V-gene family. To address suspected cross-contamination and a sequencing artifact, a later analysis removed 450 to 700 highly shared, low-generation-probability nucleotide sequences. For each public chain, a later analysis derived a clonal expansion index from normalized ranks of inferred template counts within each repertoire. In a later analysis, generation probabilities were computed using a VDJ recombination model fitted to out-of-frame rearrangements, and the results were checked against IGoR. A later analysis scored TCR-TCR, TCR-HLA and TCR-CMV co-occurrence with hypergeometric tests, applying a repertoire-size bias correction to TCR pairs. To estimate false discovery rates, a later analysis permuted the HLA or CMV assignments 20 times. In a later analysis, co-occurring TCRs were grouped using DBSCAN, and TCRdist sequence similarity was added for clustering within HLA-allele-positive subsets. Co-occurrence clustering excluded repertoires with fewer than 30,000 or more than 120,000 public chains, plus five with anomalous nucleotide sharing. TCRdb holds this immuneACCESS table with in-frame rearrangements only. Some clones are missing; in checked studies, unresolved V genes explain under half, and the rest has no known cause. The D gene and trimming were derived from the DNA, and the V and J assignments and clone size from that table. The sample data list about 35,000 clones, and less than 85% of these were observed just once. 5.5% to 7% of the sample lies in the top ten.

The cohort was made up of approximately 670 healthy bone marrow donors. Cohort members were all nominally healthy when sampled, although unrecorded immune exposures were likely present. The donor tested CMV seronegative, placing the donor among the 300 to 400 seronegative members of the cohort. Every donor gave a peripheral blood sample, and the peripheral blood mononuclear cells from that sample were used for TCR beta sequencing. Genomic DNA was extracted from the blood cell samples with the Qiagen DNeasy Blood Extraction Kit. As for this clone: Its antigen is still unknown. The sample holds no much larger clone one base away, and base qualities are not on file.

This receptor was taken from a male donor in good health and CMV-seronegative. Specimen: PBMCs.

Here the CDR3 is given as CASSQDATGSGNTIYF. The DNA sequence is given as TGTGCCAGCAGCCAAGACGCGACAGGCTCTGGAAACACCATATATTTT. The V and J segments used are TRBV4-2 and TRBJ1-3; TRBD1 is a weak D gene call, 6 bases matching. Relative to germline, V is 0 bases shorter and J is 0 bases shorter, with 9 bases between their ends. The CDR3 covers 16 residues, taking in both the cysteine and the phenylalanine. The read is trimmed to its CDR3 DNA, 48 bases read in frame from base 1. As encoded in the germline V gene, CDR1 is LGHNA while CDR2 is YNFKEQ.